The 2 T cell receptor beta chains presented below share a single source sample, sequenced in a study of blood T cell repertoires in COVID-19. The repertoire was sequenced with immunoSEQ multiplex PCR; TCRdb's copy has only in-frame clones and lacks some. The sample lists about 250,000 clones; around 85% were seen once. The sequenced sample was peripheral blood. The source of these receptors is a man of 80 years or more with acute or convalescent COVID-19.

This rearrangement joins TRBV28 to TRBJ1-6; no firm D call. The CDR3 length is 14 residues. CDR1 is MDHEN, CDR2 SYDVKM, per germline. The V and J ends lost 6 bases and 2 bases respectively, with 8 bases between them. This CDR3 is CASSSGTYNSPLHF. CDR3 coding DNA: TGTGCCAGCAGCTCGGGGACCTATAATTCACCCCTCCACTTT.

The CDR3 nucleotides are TGCGCCAGCAGCCGTAGTAGCGCGGGGTACGAGCAGTACTTC. It codes for CASSRSSAGYEQYF. The V gene is TRBV5-1, the J gene TRBJ2-7; perhaps TRBD2 as D (6 bases). CDR3 length: 14 residues. Germline V gene sequence: CDR1 SGHRS, CDR2 YFSETQ. The V gene lost 4 bases and the J gene lost 4 bases, with 15 bases spanning the gap.